This T cell receptor (beta chain) was captured by sequencing in a study of beta chain features in type 1 diabetes. The sequenced template was cDNA made from the entire isolated RNA. Some clones are missing from TCRdb's copy, which holds only in-frame ones; the method was immunoSEQ multiplex PCR. The sample contains under 450,000 clones, roughly 16% of which appear only once. There are a few counts of this clone. What it recognizes is unknown. Study observations and caveats: Fewer insertions but more deletions were seen at VDJ junctions in type 1 diabetes patients. PCR could preferentially amplify shorter templates, alike in patients and controls.

Germline V gene sequence: CDR1 SGHRS, CDR2 YFSETQ. The length of the CDR3 is 12 residues. Between the trimmed V and J ends, which lost 2 bases and 6 bases, there was a span of 6 bases. CD45RO/CCR7/CD25/CD127/CD95/CD27 staining was used to isolate CD4+ naive, central memory, regulatory and stem cell-like memory cells by sorting. Material for sequencing was naive CD4+ T cells from blood. The source of this sequence is a woman between 18 and 29 years old in good health. This chain uses TRBV5-1 with TRBJ2-1; no reliable D call. Here the CDR3 reads CASSFSRNEQFF. As DNA, the CDR3 is TGCGCCAGCAGCTTTTCCCGCAATGAGCAGTTCTTC.